One sample yielded the 17 T cell receptor beta chains listed below, sequenced in a study of shared clonotypes between healthy human individuals. Data came from immunoSEQ multiplex PCR; TCRdb stores just in-frame clones and leaves some out. The sample contains approximately 2,000,000 clones, approximately 92% of which appear only once. Terminally differentiated effector memory CD45RA+ cells were left out of the naive CD8 fraction, which was CD45RO-negative and positively selected for CCR7. The sample taken for sequencing was naive CD8+ T cells from PBMCs. These TCRs come from a man in his late teens or twenties in good health. Some clones in this sample may be carry-over from other donors' samples.

This clone was detected only once. The chain joins TRBV6-5 to TRBJ1-1; TRBD1 might be the D (5 bases). CDR3 length: 13 amino acids. Trimming shortened V by 6 bases and J by 6 bases, and 14 bases separated the two germline ends. Germline CDR1 and CDR2: MNHEY and SVGAGI. The CDR3 DNA sequence: TGTGCCAGCAGGCCCGGCGGGGGGTCTGAAGCTTTCTTT. Its protein product is CASRPGGGSEAFF.

The rearrangement uses TRBV14 and TRBJ1-1; TRBD1 agrees at 7 bases. The CDR3 consists of 14 residues. The V segment lost 4 bases and the J segment 2 bases; nucleotides outside the gene matches: 4. In germline, CDR1 is SGHDN, CDR2 FVKESK. The CDR3 spells CASSRRGINTEAFF. The DNA of the CDR3 is TGTGCCAGCAGCCGCAGGGGGATAAACACTGAAGCTTTCTTT.

The J gene is TRBJ2-6, the V gene TRBV10-2, with 7 bases aligning to TRBD1. The CDR3 has 15 residues. Germline assignment: CDR1 WSHSY and CDR2 SAAADI. V was clipped by 5 bases and J by 3 bases; unmatched bases: 4. The CDR3 reads CASSIGTDGANVLTF. The CDR3 DNA is TGCGCCAGCAGTATCGGGACAGATGGGGCCAACGTCCTGACTTTC.

The V call is TRBV6-1, the J call TRBJ2-2; 14 nucleotides match TRBD2. V shed 4 bases, J shed 6 bases, and the junction held 10 bases outside the gene matches. Germline V lookup: CDR1 MNHNS, CDR2 SASEGT. This CDR3 spans 18 amino acids. The CDR3 reads CASSGGLAGVTGSGELFF. DNA of the CDR3: TGTGCCAGCAGTGGGGGACTAGCGGGAGTCACTGGGTCCGGGGAGCTGTTTTTT.

The chain is built from TRBV7-6 and TRBJ2-5, with 11 bases lining up with TRBD2. Trimming cost V 4 bases and J 2 bases; bases outside gene matches: 6. This CDR3 is built from 16 residues. Germline V gives CDR1 SGHVS, CDR2 FNYEAQ. The DNA for the CDR3 is TGTGCCAGCAGCTCGATAGCGGGAGGGCCACAAGAGACCCAGTACTTC. Protein product: CASSSIAGGPQETQYF.

In DNA, the CDR3 is TGTGCCAGCAGCTCACCGGGACAGTTAGTCTACGAGCAGTACTTC. It yields the protein CASSSPGQLVYEQYF. The gene calls are TRBV7-9 and TRBJ2-7, with TRBD1 matching over 7 bases. CDR1 and CDR2 from the germline V gene are SEHNR and FQNEAQ (reference sequence). Unmatched junction bases numbered 9, after V lost 4 bases and J lost 3 bases. The CDR3 runs to 15 residues. Supplemented by reference TRBV7-9 and TRBJ2-7, the full variable domain reads DTGVSQNPRHKITKRGQNVTFRCDPISEHNRLYWYRQTLGQGPEFLTYFQNEAQLEKSRLLSDRFSAERPKGSFSTLEIQRTEQGDSAMYLCASSSPGQLVYEQYFGPGTRLTVT.

The genes are TRBV13 and TRBJ1-2; the match to TRBD1 covers 9 bases. V shed 5 bases, J shed 1 base, and the junction held 11 bases outside the gene matches. Germline CDR1 and CDR2: PRHDT and FYEKMQ (reference sequence). The CDR3 extends over 17 amino acids. Here the CDR3 reads CASSPRDRAQNNYGYTF. The CDR3 DNA sequence: TGTGCCAGCAGCCCCCGGGACAGGGCTCAGAATAACTATGGCTACACCTTC.

V gene TRBV29-1 combines with J gene TRBJ2-7; D uncertain. The CDR3 loop spans 16 amino acids. With 1 base removed from V and 3 bases from J, the gap between germline ends came to 19 bases. Germline V lookup: CDR1 SQVTM, CDR2 ANQGSEA. For the CDR3, the DNA is TGCAGCGTTGAAGTAGTGTCGGCAGGTTCCGTCTACGAGCAGTACTTC. Translating gives CSVEVVSAGSVYEQYF.

This chain joins TRBV2 and TRBJ1-4, with D hard to call. Germline V gene sequence: CDR1 SNHLY, CDR2 FYNNEI. The CDR3 sequence is 14 residues long. Trimming left V 7 bases short and J 4 bases short, with 13 bases between. The DNA of the CDR3 is TGTGCCAGCAACCAACAGAGATATAATGAAAAACTGTTTTTT. Protein product: CASNQQRYNEKLFF.

The rearrangement links TRBV4-2 to TRBJ1-1; unclear D gene. In germline, CDR1 is LGHNA, CDR2 YNFKEQ. The CDR3 is 14 residues long. The V end was cut by 2 bases, the J end by 1 base, with 8 bases between. CDR3 DNA: TGTGCCAGCAGCCAAAGAGTGGGGAACACTGAAGCTTTCTTT. This gives the protein CASSQRVGNTEAFF.

The genes are TRBV2 and TRBJ2-4; 11 bases line up with TRBD1. Per the germline V gene, CDR1 is SNHLY and CDR2 is FYNNEI. This CDR3 region has 15 residues. V lost 6 bases, J lost 7 bases, and 8 bases stayed unmatched. The CDR3 loop reads CASSAGQGGRNIQYF. DNA for the CDR3: TGTGCCAGCAGCGCGGGACAGGGGGGGAGGAACATTCAGTACTTC.

The V gene is TRBV10-3, the J gene TRBJ2-7; D ambiguous. CDR1 and CDR2 (germline): ENHRY, SYGVKD. The CDR3 is 12 residues long. Trimming shortened V by 10 bases and J by 6 bases, and 16 bases separated the two germline ends. CDR3 residues: CATRPLGAEQYF. The CDR3 region has the DNA TGTGCCACTCGCCCCCTAGGCGCCGAGCAGTACTTC.

The V call is TRBV13, the J call TRBJ1-2, with 9 bases that match TRBD1. Unmatched junction bases numbered 8, after V lost 5 bases and J lost 4 bases. This CDR3 is 15 amino acids long. Germline V CDR1 and CDR2: PRHDT, FYEKMQ (reference sequence). This CDR3 reads CASSGPGQGFYGYTF. In DNA, the CDR3 is TGTGCCAGCAGCGGCCCGGGACAGGGCTTCTATGGCTACACCTTC.

This clone was counted once. This chain joins TRBV27 and TRBJ2-7; D perhaps matches TRBD2 (6 bases). In germline, CDR1 is MNHEY, CDR2 SMNVEV (reference sequence). The length of the CDR3 is 14 residues. With 4 bases removed from V and 4 bases from J, the gap between germline ends came to 14 bases. The CDR3 DNA is TGTGCCAGCAGTTGGGGCGCACGGGGGTACGAGCAGTACTTC. Encoded protein: CASSWGARGYEQYF.

Of note for this clone: Other DNA sequences in the same sample also yield this CDR3. The genes are TRBV6-5 and TRBJ2-6, with 7 nucleotides matching TRBD1. Germline CDR1 MNHEY, CDR2 SVGAGI. The CDR3 spans 15 residues. J gave up 4 bases and V 5 bases, and 5 bases lay outside the gene matches. The CDR3 nucleotides are TGTGCCAGCAGTCTACAGGGGACCGGGGCCAACGTCCTGACTTTC. It encodes CASSLQGTGANVLTF.

The chain combines TRBV11-1 with TRBJ2-1, with TRBD1 matching 7 bases. In germline, CDR1 is SGHAT, CDR2 FQDESV (reference sequence). Germline trimming cut 5 bases from V and 10 bases from J; bases unmatched to any gene: 8. CDR3 length equals 13 residues. CDR3 region: CASSIRQGPEQFF. CDR3 in DNA: TGTGCCAGCAGCATTAGACAGGGTCCCGAGCAGTTCTTC.

The chain carries TRBV10-2 and TRBJ2-7; D ambiguous. Germline lookup yields CDR1 WSHSY and CDR2 SAAADI. The V and J ends lost 0 bases and 2 bases respectively, with 8 bases between them. CDR3 length equals 14 residues. In nucleotides, the CDR3 is TGCGCCAGCAGTGAGTCCTCCAGTACCTACGAGCAGTACTTC. Protein product: CASSESSSTYEQYF.